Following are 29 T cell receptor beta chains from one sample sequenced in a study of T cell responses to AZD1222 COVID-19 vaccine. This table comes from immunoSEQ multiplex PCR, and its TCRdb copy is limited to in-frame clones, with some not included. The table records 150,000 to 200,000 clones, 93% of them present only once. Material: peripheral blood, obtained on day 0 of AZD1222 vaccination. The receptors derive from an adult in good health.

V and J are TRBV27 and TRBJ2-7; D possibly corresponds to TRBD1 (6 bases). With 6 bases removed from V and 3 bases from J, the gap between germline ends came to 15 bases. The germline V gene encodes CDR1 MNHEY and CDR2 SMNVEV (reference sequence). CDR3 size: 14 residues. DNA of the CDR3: TGTGCCAGCAGCCCGAGGGGGTTTAGCTACGAGCAGTACTTC. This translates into CASSPRGFSYEQYF.

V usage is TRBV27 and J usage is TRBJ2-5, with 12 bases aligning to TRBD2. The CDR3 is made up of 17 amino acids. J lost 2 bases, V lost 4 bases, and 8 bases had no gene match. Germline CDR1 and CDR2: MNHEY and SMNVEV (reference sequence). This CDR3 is CASSSLAGGRRQETQYF. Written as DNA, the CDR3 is TGTGCCAGCAGTTCTCTAGCGGGGGGGCGCCGACAAGAGACCCAGTACTTC.

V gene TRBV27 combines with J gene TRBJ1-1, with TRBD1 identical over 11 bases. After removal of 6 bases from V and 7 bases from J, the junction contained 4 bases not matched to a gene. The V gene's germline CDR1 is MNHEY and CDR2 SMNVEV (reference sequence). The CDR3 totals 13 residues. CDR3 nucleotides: TGTGCCAGCAGGGGACAGGGGGTTCGTGAAGCTTTCTTT. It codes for CASRGQGVREAFF.

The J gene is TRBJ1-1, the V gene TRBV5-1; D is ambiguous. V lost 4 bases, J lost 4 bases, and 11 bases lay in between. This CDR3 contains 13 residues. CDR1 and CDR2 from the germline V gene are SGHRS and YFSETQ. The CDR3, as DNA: TGCGCCAGCAGCGAAAACAGTGGCACTGAAGCTTTCTTT. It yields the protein CASSENSGTEAFF. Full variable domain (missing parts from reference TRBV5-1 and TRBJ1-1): KAGVTQTPRYLIKTRGQQVTLSCSPISGHRSVSWYQQTPGQGLQFLFEYFSETQRNKGNFPGRFSGRQFSNSRSEMNVSTLELGDSALYLCASSENSGTEAFFGQGTRLTVV.

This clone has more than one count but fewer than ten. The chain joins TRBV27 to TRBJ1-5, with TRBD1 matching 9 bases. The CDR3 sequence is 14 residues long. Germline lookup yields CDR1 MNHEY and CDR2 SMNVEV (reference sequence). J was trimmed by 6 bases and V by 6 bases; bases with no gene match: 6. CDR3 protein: CASSSNRGLQPQHF. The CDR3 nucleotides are TGTGCCAGCAGCTCCAACAGGGGGCTTCAGCCCCAGCATTTT.

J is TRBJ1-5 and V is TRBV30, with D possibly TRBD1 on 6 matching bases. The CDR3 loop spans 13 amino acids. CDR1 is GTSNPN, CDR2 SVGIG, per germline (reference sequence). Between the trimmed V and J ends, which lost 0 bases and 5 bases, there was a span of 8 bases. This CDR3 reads CAWSVQGYQPQHF. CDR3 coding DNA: TGTGCCTGGAGTGTACAGGGATATCAGCCCCAGCATTTT.

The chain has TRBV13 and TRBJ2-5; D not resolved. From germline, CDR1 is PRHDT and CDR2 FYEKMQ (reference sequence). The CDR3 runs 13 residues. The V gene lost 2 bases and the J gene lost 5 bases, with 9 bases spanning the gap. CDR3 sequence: CASSLTLAETQYF. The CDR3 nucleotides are TGTGCCAGCAGCTTAACTCTCGCGGAGACCCAGTACTTC.

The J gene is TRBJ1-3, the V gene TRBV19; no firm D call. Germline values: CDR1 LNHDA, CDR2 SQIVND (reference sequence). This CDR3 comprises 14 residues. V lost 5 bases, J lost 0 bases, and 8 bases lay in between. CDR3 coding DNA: TGTGCCAGTAGTCAAATGGTCTCTGGAAACACCATATATTTT. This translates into CASSQMVSGNTIYF.

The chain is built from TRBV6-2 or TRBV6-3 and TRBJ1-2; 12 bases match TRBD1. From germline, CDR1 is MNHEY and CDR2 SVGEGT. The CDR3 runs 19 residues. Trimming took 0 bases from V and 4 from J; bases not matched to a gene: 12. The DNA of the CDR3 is TGTGCCAGCAGTTACTCGAGAATTCGAAGGGACAGGGGGCTCTATGGCTACACCTTC. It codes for CASSYSRIRRDRGLYGYTF.

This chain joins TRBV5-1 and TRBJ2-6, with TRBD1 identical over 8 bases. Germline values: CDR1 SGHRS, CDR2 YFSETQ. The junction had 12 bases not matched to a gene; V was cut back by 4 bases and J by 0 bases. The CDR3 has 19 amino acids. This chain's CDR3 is CASSRRRDRHSSGANVLTF. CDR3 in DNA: TGCGCCAGCAGCAGACGTCGGGACAGGCACAGCTCTGGGGCCAACGTCCTGACTTTC.

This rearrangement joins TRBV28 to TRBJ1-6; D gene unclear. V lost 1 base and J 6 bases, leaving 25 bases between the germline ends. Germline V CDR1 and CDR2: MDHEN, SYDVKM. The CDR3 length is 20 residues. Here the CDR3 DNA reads TGTGCCAGCAGTTTATATTCGGGTGTAAGCGACACTCTCGGTAATTCACCCCTCCACTTT. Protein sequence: CASSLYSGVSDTLGNSPLHF.

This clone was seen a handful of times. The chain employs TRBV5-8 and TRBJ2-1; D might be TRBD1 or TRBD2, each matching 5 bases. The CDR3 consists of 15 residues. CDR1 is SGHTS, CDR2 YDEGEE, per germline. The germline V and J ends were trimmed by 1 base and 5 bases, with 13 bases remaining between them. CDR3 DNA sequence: TGTGCCAGCAGCTTGTACCGGGGCGTGGACAATGAGCAGTTCTTC. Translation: CASSLYRGVDNEQFF.

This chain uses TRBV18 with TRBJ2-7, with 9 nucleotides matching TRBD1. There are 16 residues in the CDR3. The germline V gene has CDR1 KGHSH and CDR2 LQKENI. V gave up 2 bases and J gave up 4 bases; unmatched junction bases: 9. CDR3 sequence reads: CASSPLSTGGKYEQYF. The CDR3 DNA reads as TGTGCCAGCTCACCATTATCGACAGGGGGAAAGTACGAGCAGTACTTC.

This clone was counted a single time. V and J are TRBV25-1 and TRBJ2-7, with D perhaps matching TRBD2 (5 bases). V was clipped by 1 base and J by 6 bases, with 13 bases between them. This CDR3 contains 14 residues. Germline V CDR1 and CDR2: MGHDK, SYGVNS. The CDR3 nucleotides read TGTGCCAGCAGTGAATTGAGGGAACTCGCCGAGCAGTACTTC. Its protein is CASSELRELAEQYF.

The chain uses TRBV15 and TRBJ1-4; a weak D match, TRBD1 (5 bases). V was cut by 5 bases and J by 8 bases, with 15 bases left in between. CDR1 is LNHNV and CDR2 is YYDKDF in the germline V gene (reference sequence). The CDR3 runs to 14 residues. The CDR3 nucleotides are TGTGCCACCAGCCCCAGGGCAGGAAGAGAAAAACTGTTTTTT. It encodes CATSPRAGREKLFF.

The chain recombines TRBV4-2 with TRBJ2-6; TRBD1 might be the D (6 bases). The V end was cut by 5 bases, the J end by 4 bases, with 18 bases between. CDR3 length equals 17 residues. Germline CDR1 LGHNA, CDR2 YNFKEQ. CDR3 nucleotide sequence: TGTGCCAGCAGCGATGGCCATCAGGGGTCCGGGGCCAACGTCCTGACTTTC. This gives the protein CASSDGHQGSGANVLTF.

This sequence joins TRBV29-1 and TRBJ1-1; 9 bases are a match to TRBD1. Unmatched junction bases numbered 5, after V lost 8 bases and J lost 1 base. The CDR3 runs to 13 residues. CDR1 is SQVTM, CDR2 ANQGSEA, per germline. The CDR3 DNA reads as TGCAGCCTCAGGACAGGGGCGAACACTGAAGCTTTCTTT. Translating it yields CSLRTGANTEAFF.

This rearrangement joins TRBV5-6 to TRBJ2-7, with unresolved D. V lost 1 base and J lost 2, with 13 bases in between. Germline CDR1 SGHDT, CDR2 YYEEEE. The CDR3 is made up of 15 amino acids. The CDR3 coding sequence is TGTGCCAGCAGCTTGTCACCCGCCCCTGCCTACGAGCAGTACTTC. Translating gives CASSLSPAPAYEQYF.

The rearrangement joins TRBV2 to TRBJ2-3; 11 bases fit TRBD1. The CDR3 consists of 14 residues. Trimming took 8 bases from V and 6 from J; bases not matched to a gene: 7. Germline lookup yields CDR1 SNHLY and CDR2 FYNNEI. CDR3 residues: CASGGQGAFDTQYF. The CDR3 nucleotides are TGTGCCAGCGGTGGACAGGGGGCTTTTGATACGCAGTATTTT.

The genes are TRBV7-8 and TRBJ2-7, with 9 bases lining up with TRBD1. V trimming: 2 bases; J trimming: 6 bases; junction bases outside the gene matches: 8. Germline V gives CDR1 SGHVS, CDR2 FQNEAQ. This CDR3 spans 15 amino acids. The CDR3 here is CASSLRDRGEGEQYF. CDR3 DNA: TGTGCCAGCAGCTTAAGAGACAGGGGGGAGGGCGAGCAGTACTTC.

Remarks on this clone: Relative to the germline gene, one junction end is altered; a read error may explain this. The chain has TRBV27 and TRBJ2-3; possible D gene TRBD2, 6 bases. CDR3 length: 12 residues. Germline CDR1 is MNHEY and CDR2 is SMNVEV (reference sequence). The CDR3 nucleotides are TGTGCCAGCAGCTATGTGCGGGGCGCATTGGATTTT. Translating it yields CASSYVRGALDF.

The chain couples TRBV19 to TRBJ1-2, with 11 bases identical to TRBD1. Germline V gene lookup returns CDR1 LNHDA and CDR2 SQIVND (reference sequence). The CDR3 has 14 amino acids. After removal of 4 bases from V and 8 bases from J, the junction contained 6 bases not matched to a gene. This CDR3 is CASSTAGTGGGYTF. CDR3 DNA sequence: TGTGCCAGTAGTACCGCCGGGACAGGGGGAGGCTACACCTTC.

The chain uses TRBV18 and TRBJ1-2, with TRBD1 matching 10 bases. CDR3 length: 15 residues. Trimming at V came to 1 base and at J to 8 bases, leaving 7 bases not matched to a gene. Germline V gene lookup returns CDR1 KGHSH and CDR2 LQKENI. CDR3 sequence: CASSPLGQGYQGYTF. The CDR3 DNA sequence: TGTGCCAGCTCACCACTGGGACAGGGGTATCAGGGCTACACCTTC.

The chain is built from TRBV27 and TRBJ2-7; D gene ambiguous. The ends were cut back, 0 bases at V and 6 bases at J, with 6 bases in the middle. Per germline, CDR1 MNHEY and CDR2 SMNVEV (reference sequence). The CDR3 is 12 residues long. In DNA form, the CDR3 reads TGTGCCAGCAGTTTATCCCACGGCGAGCAGTACTTC. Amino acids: CASSLSHGEQYF.

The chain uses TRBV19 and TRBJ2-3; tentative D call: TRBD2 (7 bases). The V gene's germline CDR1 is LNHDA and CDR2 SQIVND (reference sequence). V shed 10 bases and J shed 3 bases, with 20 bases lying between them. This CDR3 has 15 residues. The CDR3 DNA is TGTGCCACCCAGAACGCTAGGGGGGGGACAGATACGCAGTATTTT. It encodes CATQNARGGTDTQYF.

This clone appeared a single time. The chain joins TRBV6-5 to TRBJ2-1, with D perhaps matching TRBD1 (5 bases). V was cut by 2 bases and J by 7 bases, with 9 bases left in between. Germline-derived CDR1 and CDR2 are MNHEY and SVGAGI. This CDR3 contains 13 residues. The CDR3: CASSYQGANEQFF. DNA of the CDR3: TGTGCCAGCAGTTACCAAGGGGCTAATGAGCAGTTCTTC.

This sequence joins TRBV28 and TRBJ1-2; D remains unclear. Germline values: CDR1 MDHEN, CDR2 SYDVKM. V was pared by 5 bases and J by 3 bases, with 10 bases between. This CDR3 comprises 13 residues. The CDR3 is CASSQDGHYGYTF. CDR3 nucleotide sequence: TGTGCCAGCAGTCAGGACGGACACTATGGCTACACCTTC.

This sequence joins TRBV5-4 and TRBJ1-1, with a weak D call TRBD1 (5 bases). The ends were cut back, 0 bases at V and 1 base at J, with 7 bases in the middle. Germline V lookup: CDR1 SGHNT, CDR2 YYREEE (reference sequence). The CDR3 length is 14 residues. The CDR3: CASSLEGENTEAFF. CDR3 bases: TGTGCCAGCAGCTTGGAAGGGGAGAACACTGAAGCTTTCTTT. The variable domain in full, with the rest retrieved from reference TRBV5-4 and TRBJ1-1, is ETGVTQSPTHLIKTRGQQVTLRCSSQSGHNTVSWYQQALGQGPQFIFQYYREEENGRGNFPPRFSGLQFPNYSSELNVNALELDDSALYLCASSLEGENTEAFFGQGTRLTVV.

The CDR3 DNA is TGTGCCAGCAGTCTGGGGCCCGTCGGCGAGCAGTACTTC. It specifies CASSLGPVGEQYF. The chain employs TRBV2 and TRBJ2-7, with D perhaps TRBD1 (5 bases). V lost 5 bases and J lost 6, with 14 bases in between. The CDR3 runs 13 residues. Germline assignment: CDR1 SNHLY and CDR2 FYNNEI.